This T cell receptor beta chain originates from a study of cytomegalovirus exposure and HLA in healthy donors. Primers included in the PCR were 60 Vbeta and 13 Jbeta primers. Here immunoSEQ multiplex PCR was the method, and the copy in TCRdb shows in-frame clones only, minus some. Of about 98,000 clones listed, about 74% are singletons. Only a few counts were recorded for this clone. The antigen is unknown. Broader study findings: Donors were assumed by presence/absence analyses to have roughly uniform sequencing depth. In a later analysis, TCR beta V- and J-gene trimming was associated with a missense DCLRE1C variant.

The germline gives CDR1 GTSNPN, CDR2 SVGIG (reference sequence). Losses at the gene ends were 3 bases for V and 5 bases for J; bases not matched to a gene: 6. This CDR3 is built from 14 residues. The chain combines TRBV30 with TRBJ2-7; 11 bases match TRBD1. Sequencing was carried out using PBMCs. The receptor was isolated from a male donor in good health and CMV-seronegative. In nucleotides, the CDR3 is TGTGCCTGGAGGCGGACAGGGGGCGTCCACGAGCAGTACTTC. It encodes CAWRRTGGVHEQYF.